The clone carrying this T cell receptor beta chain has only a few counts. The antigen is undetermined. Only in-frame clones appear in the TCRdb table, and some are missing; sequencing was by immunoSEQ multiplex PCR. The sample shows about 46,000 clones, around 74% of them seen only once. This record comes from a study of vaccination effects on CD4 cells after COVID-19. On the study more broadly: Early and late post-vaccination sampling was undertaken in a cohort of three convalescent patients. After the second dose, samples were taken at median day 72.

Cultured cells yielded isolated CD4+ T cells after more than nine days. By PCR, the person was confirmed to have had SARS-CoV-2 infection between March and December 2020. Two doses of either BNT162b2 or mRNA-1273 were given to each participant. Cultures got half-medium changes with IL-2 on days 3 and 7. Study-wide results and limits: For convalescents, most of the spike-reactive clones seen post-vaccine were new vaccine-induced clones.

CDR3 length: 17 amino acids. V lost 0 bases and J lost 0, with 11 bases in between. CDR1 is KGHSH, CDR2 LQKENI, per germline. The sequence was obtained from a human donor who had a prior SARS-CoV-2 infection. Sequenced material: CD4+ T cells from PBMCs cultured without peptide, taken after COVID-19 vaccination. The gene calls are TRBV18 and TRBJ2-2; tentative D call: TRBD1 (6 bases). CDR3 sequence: CASSPPPGHSNTGELFF. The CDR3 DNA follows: TGTGCCAGCTCACCACCCCCGGGACACTCGAACACCGGGGAGCTGTTTTTT.